A single sample is the source of the 32 T cell receptor beta chains below, sequenced in a study of T cell responses to AZD1222 COVID-19 vaccine. The method was immunoSEQ multiplex PCR; TCRdb's version includes in-frame clones alone and lacks a portion of them. The sample lists roughly 76,000 clones; roughly 85% were seen once. The sequencing here drew on peripheral blood, taken on day 0 of AZD1222 vaccination. The receptors come from an adult in good health.

V usage is TRBV4-1 and J usage is TRBJ1-2; TRBD1 matches at 9 bases. CDR3 size: 14 residues. Germline-derived CDR1 and CDR2 are MGHRA and YSYEKL. J gave up 8 bases and V 4 bases, and 8 bases lay outside the gene matches. The CDR3 coding sequence is TGCGCCAGCAGCCTTGACAGGGGGACTGACGGCTACACCTTC. Translating gives CASSLDRGTDGYTF.

The V call is TRBV29-1, the J call TRBJ1-1; TRBD1 matches at 7 bases. The CDR3 has 12 residues. Trimming cost V 7 bases and J 1 base; bases outside gene matches: 3. The germline gives CDR1 SQVTM, CDR2 ANQGSEA. In DNA form, the CDR3 reads TGCAGCGCTAACAGGGGGAACACTGAAGCTTTCTTT. This translates into CSANRGNTEAFF.

The chain employs TRBV28 and TRBJ1-3, with TRBD1 matching 7 bases. V lost 5 bases to trimming and J lost 2 bases; unmatched junction nucleotides: 6. CDR3 size: 15 residues. The germline V gene encodes CDR1 MDHEN and CDR2 SYDVKM. The CDR3 here is CASSIQGITGNTIYF. The CDR3 nucleotides are TGTGCCAGCAGTATACAGGGGATAACTGGAAACACCATATATTTT.

V is TRBV4-1 and J is TRBJ2-2, with D possibly TRBD1 on 5 matching bases. CDR3 length equals 15 residues. The V gene's germline CDR1 is MGHRA and CDR2 YSYEKL. Trimming took off 0 bases at V and 8 bases at J, with 13 bases between the two ends. CDR3 residues: CASSQDKAGPGELFF. In DNA, the CDR3 is TGCGCCAGCAGCCAAGATAAGGCAGGGCCGGGGGAGCTGTTTTTT.

The chain links TRBV28 to TRBJ2-7; D remains ambiguous. The CDR3 contains 14 residues. Germline V gene data show CDR1 as MDHEN and CDR2 as SYDVKM. Trimming shortened V by 1 base and J by 5 bases, and 12 bases separated the two germline ends. The CDR3 bases are TGTGCCAGCAGTTTATTGGACCGTAAGGACGAGCAGTACTTC. Translated: CASSLLDRKDEQYF.

This chain links TRBV7-7 with TRBJ2-7, with TRBD1 matching 7 bases. Germline V gene lookup returns CDR1 SSHAT and CDR2 FNYEAQ (reference sequence). Trimming removed 2 bases from V and 4 bases from J; junction bases left unmatched: 11. This CDR3 spans 16 amino acids. The CDR3 loop reads CASSLRPGQPAYEQYF. The CDR3, as DNA: TGTGCCAGCAGCTTACGTCCGGGACAGCCTGCGTACGAGCAGTACTTC.

The V call is TRBV6-2 or TRBV6-3, the J call TRBJ1-5, with D maybe TRBD1 (6 bases). V lost 6 bases to trimming and J lost 2 bases, with 14 bases between them. CDR1 MNHEY and CDR2 SVGEGT come from the germline V gene. This CDR3 has 15 residues. The CDR3 spells CASSNGQWGNQPQHF. The CDR3 DNA reads as TGTGCCAGCAGCAACGGACAGTGGGGCAATCAGCCCCAGCATTTT.

The chain carries TRBV6-2 or TRBV6-3 and TRBJ2-1; D is perhaps TRBD1 (5 bases). V dropped 5 bases and J dropped 9 bases, with 17 bases sitting between them. CDR1 MNHEY and CDR2 SVGEGT come from the germline V gene. CDR3 length equals 14 residues. The CDR3 sequence: CASSNGGSTGEQFF. The CDR3, as DNA: TGTGCCAGCAGTAATGGCGGAAGCACAGGTGAGCAGTTCTTC.

V usage is TRBV12-3 or TRBV12-4 and J usage is TRBJ2-1; D may be TRBD1 or TRBD2 (5 bases each). Trimming left V 7 bases short and J 15 bases short, with 16 bases between. The CDR3 is 11 residues long. This CDR3 is CASTWGTASFF. The DNA for the CDR3 is TGTGCCAGCACTTGGGGGACCGCGTCGTTCTTC.

In its sample, this clone was seen once. V is TRBV15 and J is TRBJ1-1; D is possibly TRBD1 (5 bases). The CDR3 runs to 15 residues. Germline V gives CDR1 LNHNV, CDR2 YYDKDF (reference sequence). V lost 0 bases to trimming and J lost 4 bases, with 12 bases between them. The CDR3 here is CATSRDQGYGTEAFF. CDR3 in DNA: TGTGCCACCAGCAGAGATCAGGGATATGGCACTGAAGCTTTCTTT. Combining the CDR3 with reference TRBV15 and TRBJ1-1 gives the whole variable domain DAMVIQNPRYQVTQFGKPVTLSCSQTLNHNVMYWYQQKSSQAPKLLFHYYDKDFNNEADTPDNFQSRRPNTSFCFLDIRSPGLGDTAMYLCATSRDQGYGTEAFFGQGTRLTVV.

The rearrangement uses TRBV28 and TRBJ2-2; D is unresolved. Germline V gene sequence: CDR1 MDHEN, CDR2 SYDVKM. The CDR3 covers 14 residues. V gave up 7 bases and J gave up 0 bases, with 9 bases separating them. In DNA, the CDR3 is TGTGCCAGCAAATGGCAGCCGAACACCGGGGAGCTGTTTTTT. Translating it yields CASKWQPNTGELFF.

The chain is built from TRBV7-9 and TRBJ1-2; TRBD1 is a possible D gene (5 bases). Deletions cut 2 bases from V and 8 bases from J, with 12 bases between. The CDR3 contains 13 residues. Per the germline V gene, CDR1 is SEHNR and CDR2 is FQNEAQ (reference sequence). CDR3 coding DNA: TGTGCCAGCAGCTTATCAGGGTCGATGGGCTACACCTTC. This translates into CASSLSGSMGYTF.

V gene TRBV9 combines with J gene TRBJ1-1, with D possibly being TRBD1 (6 bases). The CDR3 spans 16 residues. V lost 4 bases, J lost 2 bases, and 18 bases lay in between. Germline CDR1 is SGDLS and CDR2 is YYNGEE. CDR3 loop: CASSSQYRAGNTEAFF. CDR3 DNA: TGTGCCAGCAGCTCCCAATACAGGGCGGGAAACACTGAAGCTTTCTTT.

The chain combines TRBV6-5 with TRBJ1-5; no definite D call. Germline V CDR1 and CDR2: MNHEY, SVGAGI. CDR3 length: 11 residues. V shed 7 bases and J shed 5 bases, with 6 bases lying between them. CDR3 sequence reads: CASTRDQPQHF. CDR3 bases: TGTGCCAGCACCCGGGATCAGCCCCAGCATTTT.

This rearrangement joins TRBV4-3 to TRBJ2-7; no firm D call. The CDR3 covers 12 residues. With 0 bases removed from V and 9 bases from J, the gap between germline ends came to 9 bases. In germline, CDR1 is LGHNA, CDR2 YSLEER. The CDR3 DNA reads as TGCGCCAGCAGCCAAGACGGCCAGCGGCAGTACTTC. Translation gives CASSQDGQRQYF.

The chain joins TRBV2 to TRBJ2-1, with 11 nucleotides matching TRBD2. This CDR3 spans 17 amino acids. Losses at the gene ends were 4 bases for V and 4 bases for J; bases not matched to a gene: 9. Per the germline V gene, CDR1 is SNHLY and CDR2 is FYNNEI. The CDR3 bases are TGTGCCAGCAGTGGAGGCCCTAGCGGGAGGAGTTACAATGAGCAGTTCTTC. This encodes CASSGGPSGRSYNEQFF.

The gene calls are TRBV28 and TRBJ2-2; D uncertain. Deletions cut 10 bases from V and 2 bases from J, with 11 bases between. The CDR3 is made up of 13 amino acids. Germline V CDR1 and CDR2: MDHEN, SYDVKM. CDR3 nucleotides: TGTGCCACCCACCGTCTCAACACCGGGGAGCTGTTTTTT. Protein product: CATHRLNTGELFF.

V and J are TRBV28 and TRBJ1-4; TRBD1 might be the D (6 bases). CDR1 and CDR2 from the germline V gene are MDHEN and SYDVKM. V was cut by 7 bases and J by 5 bases, with 20 bases left in between. CDR3 size: 16 residues. This CDR3 reads CASNYQGGWVNEKLFF. As DNA, the CDR3 is TGTGCCAGCAACTATCAAGGGGGGTGGGTAAATGAAAAACTGTTTTTT.

The CDR3 DNA reads TGTGCCACCCGACAGGCAACTAATGAAAAACTGTTTTTT. As protein: CATRQATNEKLFF. The chain combines TRBV12-3 or TRBV12-4 with TRBJ1-4, with D tentatively TRBD1 (6 bases). The CDR3 contains 13 residues. V was pared by 10 bases and J by 0 bases, with 9 bases between.

This chain links TRBV4-2 with TRBJ1-4; D is ambiguous. The germline V and J ends were trimmed by 5 bases and 7 bases, with 14 bases remaining between them. The CDR3 sequence is 14 residues long. Germline CDR1 and CDR2: LGHNA and YNFKEQ. CDR3 nucleotide sequence: TGTGCCAGCAGCTCGGGGTCCGAGGGTGAAAAACTGTTTTTT. Protein sequence: CASSSGSEGEKLFF.

The CDR3 spells CASSPPFLRDGHYEQYF. CDR3 DNA sequence: TGTGCCAGCTCACCACCTTTCCTTCGGGACGGACACTACGAGCAGTACTTC. The chain joins TRBV18 to TRBJ2-7; D may be TRBD1 or TRBD2 (5 bases each). From germline, CDR1 is KGHSH and CDR2 LQKENI. Trimming removed 0 bases from V and 3 bases from J, with 18 bases in between. The CDR3 runs 17 residues. Supplemented by reference TRBV18 and TRBJ2-7, the full variable domain reads NAGVMQNPRHLVRRRGQEARLRCSPMKGHSHVYWYRQLPEEGLKFMVYLQKENIIDESGMPKERFSAEFPKEGPSILRIQQVVRGDSAAYFCASSPPFLRDGHYEQYFGPGTRLTVT.

The chain couples TRBV10-2 to TRBJ2-7, with 7 bases identical to TRBD1. The V gene end was trimmed by 0 bases and the J gene end by 3 bases; junction bases not matched to a gene: 14. Germline lookup yields CDR1 WSHSY and CDR2 SAAADI. CDR3 length: 18 amino acids. CDR3 nucleotides: TGCGCCAGCAGTGAGTCGGTACCCGGGACAGCCCACGGCTACGAGCAGTACTTC. The encoded protein is CASSESVPGTAHGYEQYF.

The V gene is TRBV7-9, the J gene TRBJ2-1, with D tentatively TRBD1 (5 bases). CDR1 and CDR2 from the germline V gene are SEHNR and FQNEAQ (reference sequence). The CDR3 loop spans 12 amino acids. The V end lost 1 base, the J end lost 9 bases, and 7 bases lay between the germline ends. The CDR3 protein is CASSLGGGEQFF. The CDR3 coding sequence is TGTGCCAGCAGCTTAGGGGGCGGTGAGCAGTTCTTC.

This rearrangement joins TRBV15 to TRBJ1-1; 8 bases are shared with TRBD1. V was clipped by 1 base and J by 9 bases; unmatched bases: 7. There are 14 residues in the CDR3. Germline V CDR1 and CDR2: LNHNV, YYDKDF (reference sequence). The DNA for the CDR3 is TGTGCCACCAGCAGAGCTTTCGGACAGGGTAAAGCTTTCTTT. This gives the protein CATSRAFGQGKAFF.

This clone was counted once. The V and J genes are TRBV19 and TRBJ1-1; D is perhaps TRBD1 (6 bases). Germline V gene lookup returns CDR1 LNHDA and CDR2 SQIVND (reference sequence). The CDR3 is 15 residues long. Trimming shortened V by 5 bases and J by 3 bases, and 16 bases separated the two germline ends. In nucleotides, the CDR3 is TGTGCCAGTAGTCCGCGCTTACAGGGTTACACTGAAGCTTTCTTT. Protein sequence: CASSPRLQGYTEAFF.

The V call is TRBV19, the J call TRBJ1-2, with 7 bases that match TRBD1. The length of the CDR3 is 15 residues. The V gene's germline CDR1 is LNHDA and CDR2 SQIVND (reference sequence). Unmatched junction bases numbered 11, after V lost 3 bases and J lost 7 bases. The CDR3 sequence is CASSMRPQGQGGYTF. CDR3 nucleotide sequence: TGTGCCAGTAGTATGCGCCCACAGGGGCAGGGTGGCTACACCTTC.

There are a few counts of this clone. In DNA, the CDR3 is TGTGCCTGGAGTCAGGGGCTGGGCACTGAAGCTTTCTTT. Translation gives CAWSQGLGTEAFF. The V call is TRBV30, the J call TRBJ1-1; D may be TRBD1 (6 bases). Germline CDR1 and CDR2: GTSNPN and SVGIG (reference sequence). Trimming shortened V by 2 bases and J by 4 bases, and 11 bases separated the two germline ends. The CDR3 length is 13 residues.

CDR3 sequence reads: CASSLRGNTGELFF. The CDR3 nucleotides read TGTGCCAGCAGTTTACGGGGGAACACCGGGGAGCTGTTTTTT. The rearrangement links TRBV6-6 to TRBJ2-2, with D perhaps TRBD2 (5 bases). Germline CDR1 MNHNY, CDR2 SVGAGI (reference sequence). V gave up 4 bases and J gave up 1 base, with 7 bases separating them. CDR3 size: 14 residues.

This chain joins TRBV7-3 and TRBJ2-7; the match to TRBD2 covers 7 bases. The V gene end was trimmed by 5 bases and the J gene end by 5 bases; junction bases not matched to a gene: 9. The germline CDR1 and CDR2 sequences are SGHTA and FQGTGA. The CDR3 is made up of 14 amino acids. The CDR3 region has the DNA TGTGCCAGCAGCGAAGGGCGGGGGAACCACGAGCAGTACTTC. Its protein is CASSEGRGNHEQYF.

The V and J genes are TRBV2 and TRBJ1-4, with no clear D. The CDR3 sequence is 14 residues long. Trimming shortened V by 4 bases and J by 5 bases, and 11 bases separated the two germline ends. Germline loops: CDR1 SNHLY, CDR2 FYNNEI. Here the CDR3 reads CASSAGGSNEKLFF. The CDR3 bases are TGTGCCAGCAGTGCGGGCGGATCAAATGAAAAACTGTTTTTT.

This chain connects TRBV6-5 to TRBJ1-1, with a possible D match to TRBD1 (6 bases). Germline CDR1 is MNHEY and CDR2 is SVGAGI. V dropped 8 bases and J dropped 7 bases, with 14 bases sitting between them. CDR3 length: 12 residues. The CDR3 DNA follows: TGTGCCAGCTCGGCCCAGGGGATTGAAGCTTTCTTT. Translation: CASSAQGIEAFF.

J is TRBJ2-7 and V is TRBV7-9; the D is unclear. Germline values: CDR1 SEHNR, CDR2 FQNEAQ (reference sequence). V was pared by 5 bases and J by 7 bases, with 15 bases between. CDR3 length: 13 amino acids. The CDR3 nucleotides are TGTGCCAGCAGCCGCGACTCTCTTAGGGAGCAGTACTTC. It translates to CASSRDSLREQYF.